This TCR beta chain appears in the sequencing data of a study of Tregs in tolerant kidney transplant recipients. General study results and limits: Changing PCR primers prevented nucleotide comparison between some patients' samples. Findings come from small patient numbers and require larger validation. Donor-specific Treg expansion exceeded global Treg expansion in tolerant patients, suggesting antigen drive.

Related graft donors supplied nonmyeloablative bone marrow transplants, and mixed chimerism was transient. CD4+CD25+CD127- Tregs, CD4+CD25- non-Tregs, CD4 and CD8 cells were sorted. Comments on this clone: Its antigen is unknown.

TCRdb keeps only in-frame clones here, not all; method: immunoSEQ multiplex PCR. Of fewer than 95,000 clones listed, roughly 93% were seen once; the top ten hold 1.6%. The sequence was obtained from a human patient who received a combined kidney and bone marrow transplant. Some T cells may have originated in the graft donor. Specimen: CD4+ T cells from blood (PBMCs), collected 12 months after the transplant.

CDR3 protein: CASSKMGGRALISYEQYF. CDR3 nucleotide sequence: TGTGCCAGCAGCAAAATGGGGGGGAGGGCCCTTATATCCTACGAGCAGTACTTC. The chain joins TRBV21-1 to TRBJ2-7; the table's D gene call, TRBD2, was not cross checked with the DNA. TRBV21-1 represents a pseudogene. The CDR3 has 18 amino acids.